The sequence of this T cell receptor (beta chain) was determined in a study of blood T cell repertoires in COVID-19. Generated by immunoSEQ multiplex PCR, the TCRdb table keeps only in-frame clones and is missing some. The sample includes 230,000 or so clones, around 86% of them seen just once. Germline CDR1 LNHNV, CDR2 YYDKDF (reference sequence). V shed 0 bases and J shed 6 bases, with 12 bases lying between them. This CDR3 has 14 residues. The specimen was peripheral blood. The chain links TRBV15 to TRBJ2-7, with D unresolved. The TCR comes from a human donor in a cohort sampled during active COVID-19. The DNA of the CDR3 is TGTGCCACCAGCAGAGAGCGGCAGACCAGCGAGCAGTACTTC. Protein product: CATSRERQTSEQYF.